These T cell receptor beta chains were read from a single sample in a study of T cells in Graves' hyperthyroidism and ophthalmopathy. TCRdb re-called the multiplex PCR reads through MiXCR, storing one row per CDR3 protein. The repertoire holds some 560,000 distinct CDR3 sequences, with around 15% as singletons. Material for sequencing was blood. The receptors derive from a woman aged 40 to 50 with Graves' hyperthyroidism. Both conserved end residues are part of each CDR3. The D gene is left open where the match is weak. Clone sizes are given selectively: once, few, many, or a class where the clone is expanded.

>many|-|TRBV12-3/TRBV12-4|TRBJ1-1
TGTGCCAGCAGTTTATTCACTGAAGCTTTCTTT
CASSLFTEAFF
>few|-|TRBV6-1|TRBJ1-6
TGTGCCAGCAGCCCAGCTTATTCACCCCTCCACTTT
CASSPAYSPLHF
>many|TRBD1|TRBV7-2|TRBJ1-4
TGTGCCAGCAGCCCACAGGGGAAAAAACTGTTTTTT
CASSPQGKKLFF
>many|-|TRBV2|TRBJ2-2
TGTGCCAGCAGTGAGAGGCAGTACACCGGGGAGCTGTTTTTT
CASSERQYTGELFF
>many|-|TRBV7-2|TRBJ1-1
TGTGCCAGCAGCTTAGACGGGGGACTTAACACTGAAGCTTTCTTT
CASSLDGGLNTEAFF
>many|-|TRBV27|TRBJ1-5
TGTGCCAGCAGTTTTTCGACCGACTTACGGAATCAGCCCCAGCATTTT
CASSFSTDLRNQPQHF
>many|TRBD2|TRBV11-2|TRBJ2-3
TGTGCCAGCAGCTTAGTGTCTAGCGGAGGCACAGATACGCAGTATTTT
CASSLVSSGGTDTQYF
>-|TRBD1|TRBV19|TRBJ2-7
TGTGCCAGTAGTAGCACAGAGACAGGGATCTACGAGCAGTACTTC
CASSSTETGIYEQYF
>-|-|TRBV7-8|TRBJ2-1
TGTGCCAGCAGCTCGTTTCCCGATGAGCAGTTCTTC
CASSSFPDEQFF
>many|TRBD2|TRBV29-1|TRBJ2-1
TGCAGCGGGGGGGGAGCTAGCGGGAGCTATGAGCAGTTCTTC
CSGGGASGSYEQFF
>many|-|TRBV6-1|TRBJ2-2
TGTGCCAGCAGTGAAGCGTCGGGTGTGGTCCTCGGGGAGCTGTTTTTT
CASSEASGVVLGELFF
>many|-|TRBV18|TRBJ2-7
TGTGCCAGCTCACCTAGACTAGAGGCCTACGAGCAGTACTTC
CASSPRLEAYEQYF
>-|-|TRBV4-1|TRBJ2-6
TGCGCCAGCAGCCAAGAGAATAGGTCTCCTAGCTCTGGGGCCAACGTCCTGACTTTC
CASSQENRSPSSGANVLTF
>-|TRBD1|TRBV4-1|TRBJ1-2
TGCGCCAGCAGCCAAGGACAGGGCGGAGGAAATGGCTACACCTTC
CASSQGQGGGNGYTF
>few|-|TRBV20-1|TRBJ2-2
TGCAGTGCGCGACGACTGGGGAGCATCCTCACCGGGGAGCTGTTTTTT
CSARRLGSILTGELFF
>-|-|TRBV28|TRBJ1-1
TGTGCCAGCAATTTGGGGCAGGGGAGGAACACTGAAGCTTTCTTT
CASNLGQGRNTEAFF
>few|TRBD2|TRBV18|TRBJ2-3
TGTGCCAGCTCACCGCCTCTGACTAGCGGGGGGACCGGCGGTACGCAGTATTTT
CASSPPLTSGGTGGTQYF
>few|TRBD1|TRBV24-1|TRBJ1-1
TGTGCCACCAGGGGGACAGGGGAGAAGACTGAAGCTTTCTTT
CATRGTGEKTEAFF
>few|-|TRBV29-1|TRBJ2-5
TGCAGCGTTGACTGGTTTCGGGGGACCCAGTACTTC
CSVDWFRGTQYF
>few|TRBD1|TRBV19|TRBJ2-1
TGTGCCAGTAGTCCACCTAGGGGACAGGGGTACAATGAGCAGTTCTTC
CASSPPRGQGYNEQFF
>few|TRBD2|TRBV6-8|TRBJ2-2
TGTGCCAGCCCGAAGCGGGAGGCTAACACCGGGGAGCTGTTTTTT
CASPKREANTGELFF
>-|-|TRBV2|TRBJ2-5
TGTGCCACCTCCACGGACAAGGAAGAGACCCAGTACTTC
CATSTDKEETQYF
>many|-|TRBV7-2|TRBJ2-5
TGTGCCAGCAGCTTAGTTGGCACGCAAGAGACCCAGTACTTC
CASSLVGTQETQYF
>many|-|TRBV20-1|TRBJ2-7
TGCAGTGTTACGACGGTGAGCTCCTACGAGCAGTACTTC
CSVTTVSSYEQYF
>many|-|TRBV6-1|TRBJ1-5
TGTGCCAGCAGTGTGGCACAGGATAGCAATCAGCCCCAGCATTTT
CASSVAQDSNQPQHF
>few|TRBD2|TRBV20-1|TRBJ2-7
TGCAGTGCTTTCGACTGGACTAGCGGGAGCTCCTACGAGCAGTACTTC
CSAFDWTSGSSYEQYF
>many|-|TRBV3-1|TRBJ2-1
TGTGCCAGCAGCCGCACAGGGTACGATGAGCAGTTCTTC
CASSRTGYDEQFF
>many|TRBD2|TRBV20-1|TRBJ2-1
TGCAGTGCTAGAGCTGAGGGCGGGAGGGCCCTCGGCAATGAGCAGTTCTTC
CSARAEGGRALGNEQFF
>-|TRBD2|TRBV30|TRBJ2-7
TGTGCCTGGAGTAGGGCTAGCGGGGGCTACGAGCAGTACTTC
CAWSRASGGYEQYF
>many|-|TRBV5-1|TRBJ1-1
TGCGCCAGCAGCTTGGCCGACACCCATAGCACTGAAGCTTTCTTT
CASSLADTHSTEAFF
>many|-|TRBV28|TRBJ2-6
TGTGCCAGCAGTTTCTCTGGGGCCAACGTCCTGACTTTC
CASSFSGANVLTF
>few|-|TRBV7-2|TRBJ1-5
TGTGCCAGCAGCTTAGGGGCTCAGCCCCAGCATTTT
CASSLGAQPQHF
>-|-|TRBV6-1|TRBJ2-1
TGTGCCAGCAGCCTAAGGGGCCAGGCCTTGGGTGAGCAGTTCTTC
CASSLRGQALGEQFF
>few|-|TRBV5-1|TRBJ2-2
TGCGCCAGCAGCTTGGCCACAGCGTCCGGGGAGCTGTTTTTT
CASSLATASGELFF
>-|-|TRBV15|TRBJ2-7
TGTGCCACCAGCAGAGATCTTGGTGGACGATACGAGCAGTACTTC
CATSRDLGGRYEQYF
>few|TRBD1|TRBV18|TRBJ2-1
TGTGCCAGCTCACGGGGACAGGGTAGAAACAATGAGCAGTTCTTC
CASSRGQGRNNEQFF
>-|TRBD2|TRBV9|TRBJ2-1
TGTGCCAGCAGCGTAGTGGGACTAGCGGACAATGAGCAGTTCTTC
CASSVVGLADNEQFF
>-|TRBD2|TRBV10-3|TRBJ2-1
TGTGCCATCAGTGAGTCGGCGACAGCGGGGGTCTCCTACAATGAGCAGTTCTTC
CAISESATAGVSYNEQFF
>few|-|TRBV4-1|TRBJ2-1
TGCGCCAGCAGCCTGGGGCGGGTAAGCTCCTACAATGAGCAGTTCTTC
CASSLGRVSSYNEQFF
>-|-|TRBV9|TRBJ1-2
TGTGCCAGCAGCGTAGGGTCCCCCCTCTTAGAGGGGGTTTGGGGAGGCTACACCTTC
CASSVGSPLLEGVWGGYTF
>many|TRBD1|TRBV28|TRBJ2-1
TGTGCCAGCAGTTCGCCGACCCCCCGGGACAGGGGTAATGAGCAGTTCTTC
CASSSPTPRDRGNEQFF
>few|TRBD2|TRBV5-1|TRBJ2-3
TGCGCCAGCAGCTGGGGACTAGCGGCGGAGTTAGATACGCAGTATTTT
CASSWGLAAELDTQYF
>many|TRBD1|TRBV7-9|TRBJ1-4
TGTGCCAGCAGGTCGGGACAGCCTAATGAAAAACTGTTTTTT
CASRSGQPNEKLFF
>few|TRBD2|TRBV27|TRBJ2-1
TGTGCCAGCAGTTTATATGCGGGAGGGAATATGAATGAGCAGTTCTTC
CASSLYAGGNMNEQFF
>-|TRBD1|TRBV6-1|TRBJ2-5
TGTGCCGGGGAGACAGGGGGCGGACGAGGGGCCCAGTACTTC
CAGETGGGRGAQYF
>many|TRBD2|TRBV12-3/TRBV12-4|TRBJ2-1
TGTGCCAGCAGTTTAGCTAGCGGGCTGAAGGGGCATGAGCAGTTCTTC
CASSLASGLKGHEQFF
>few|-|TRBV20-1|TRBJ2-5
TGCAGTGCTACCAGGGATGGAGAGACCCAGTACTTC
CSATRDGETQYF
>many|TRBD2|TRBV12-3/TRBV12-4|TRBJ2-7
TGTGCCAGCAGTTTAGGAGGACTAGCGATCACCTACGAGCAGTACTTC
CASSLGGLAITYEQYF
>-|TRBD2|TRBV20-1|TRBJ2-7
TGCAGTGCTAGAGAATTAGCGGGGAAGACCTACGAGCAGTACTTC
CSARELAGKTYEQYF
>many|-|TRBV6-1|TRBJ1-2
TGTGCCAGCAGAGGGGCGCGGGGCTACACCTTC
CASRGARGYTF
>many|-|TRBV7-2|TRBJ2-2
TGTGCCAGCAGCTTAGCTGCGGGGGCTGTGTCTTCCGGGGAGCTGTTTTTT
CASSLAAGAVSSGELFF
>-|-|TRBV7-9|TRBJ2-1
TGTGCCAGCAGCTTAAATCAGGGGAAGGGCTACAATGAGCAGTTCTTC
CASSLNQGKGYNEQFF
>-|TRBD2|TRBV20-1|TRBJ2-4
TGCAGTGCTAGAGATCGTCGGGGACTAGCGGGACTCAACATTCAGTACTTC
CSARDRRGLAGLNIQYF
>-|-|TRBV5-1|TRBJ1-1
TGCGCCAGCAGCAAAACAACGGGGGGTGAAGCTTTCTTT
CASSKTTGGEAFF
>-|TRBD2|TRBV20-1|TRBJ2-2
TGCAGTGCTAGTCTAGCGGGAGGGCCGGCCACCGGGGAGCTGTTTTTT
CSASLAGGPATGELFF
>many|-|TRBV7-3|TRBJ1-1
TGTGCCAGCAGCCCTGGGCAGGGTTCGGGAGCTTTCTTT
CASSPGQGSGAFF
>many|-|TRBV28|TRBJ2-4
TGTGCCAGCAGTTTACTAGCCAAAAACATTCAGTACTTC
CASSLLAKNIQYF
>many|TRBD2|TRBV28|TRBJ2-3
TGTGCCAGCAGTCCCCCGACTAGCGGGAAGCTAGATACGCAGTATTTT
CASSPPTSGKLDTQYF